This TCR beta chain was retrieved from a study of early T cells in non-severe SARS-CoV-2 infection. Study-wide context: The study sequenced bulk RNA from unsorted whole blood, with chains unpaired.

CDR1 and CDR2 (germline): SGHVS, FQNEAQ. This CDR3 comprises 13 residues. V was shortened by 0 bases and J by 6 bases, with 5 bases between the two germline ends. TCRdb called the 5' RACE reads again in MiXCR, with one record for every CDR3 protein. This table has 70,000 to 95,000 distinct CDR3 sequences, roughly 10% appearing once. In this sample, this clonotype turned up a few times. The clonotype was recovered from an adult who was a healthcare worker with PCR-confirmed SARS-CoV-2 infection or an uninfected control (not recorded which). The V and J genes are TRBV7-8 and TRBJ2-2; D ambiguous. Input material: whole blood. CDR3 sequence reads: CASSLAGSGELFF. The DNA for the CDR3 is TGTGCCAGCAGCTTAGCGGGGTCCGGGGAGCTGTTTTTT.